A single sample is the source of the 23 T cell receptor beta chains below, sequenced in a study of blood T cell repertoires in COVID-19. Clones were read by immunoSEQ multiplex PCR, and TCRdb kept only the in-frame ones, dropping some. This table holds tens of thousands of clones, around 91% found once. The sample comprised peripheral blood. All receptors derive from a man in his fifties or sixties with COVID-19, enrolled during active disease.

The chain recombines TRBV5-1 with TRBJ2-1; 9 positions match TRBD2. The germline gives CDR1 SGHRS, CDR2 YFSETQ. The V segment lost 4 bases and the J segment 3 bases; nucleotides outside the gene matches: 5. The CDR3 consists of 15 residues. The chain's CDR3 is CASSSAGGGYNEQFF. CDR3 bases: TGCGCCAGCAGCAGTGCGGGAGGGGGCTACAATGAGCAGTTCTTC.

The genes are TRBV7-2 and TRBJ2-7; the match to TRBD2 covers 14 bases. V lost 5 bases, J lost 5 bases, and 5 bases stayed unmatched. CDR1 SGHTA and CDR2 FQGNSA come from the germline V gene. CDR3 length: 15 amino acids. CDR3: CASSPWTSGRHEQYF. Written as DNA, the CDR3 is TGTGCCAGCAGCCCTTGGACTAGCGGGAGGCACGAGCAGTACTTC.

The V and J genes are TRBV4-1 and TRBJ2-1; D may be TRBD2 (7 bases). This CDR3 spans 18 amino acids. The germline CDR1 and CDR2 sequences are MGHRA and YSYEKL. V was shortened by 4 bases and J by 3 bases, with 22 bases between the two germline ends. CDR3 region: CASSLLPGRGAGYNEQFF. CDR3 DNA sequence: TGCGCCAGCAGCCTTTTGCCGGGACGGGGGGCGGGCTACAATGAGCAGTTCTTC.

V gene TRBV28 combines with J gene TRBJ1-2; 7 nucleotides line up with TRBD1. After removal of 10 bases from V and 1 base from J, the junction contained 6 bases not matched to a gene. The CDR3 spans 13 residues. CDR1 is MDHEN and CDR2 is SYDVKM in the germline V gene. CDR3 in DNA: TGTGCCACACCCGCAGGGGGTAACTATGGCTACACCTTC. This translates into CATPAGGNYGYTF.

The chain joins TRBV5-6 to TRBJ1-5; D might be TRBD1 (6 bases). V gave up 4 bases and J gave up 1 base, with 15 bases separating them. Per germline, CDR1 SGHDT and CDR2 YYEEEE. This CDR3 region has 16 residues. CDR3 loop: CASSRPRDNSNQPQHF. As DNA, the CDR3 is TGTGCCAGCAGCCGCCCTCGGGACAACAGCAATCAGCCCCAGCATTTT.

This rearrangement joins TRBV19 to TRBJ1-1; 8 bases line up with TRBD1. The V and J ends lost 3 bases and 5 bases, in that order; junction bases with no gene match: 11. Germline V CDR1 and CDR2: LNHDA, SQIVND (reference sequence). This CDR3 contains 16 residues. CDR3 sequence reads: CASSIPGGGGRTEAFF. The CDR3 nucleotides are TGTGCCAGTAGTATCCCAGGGGGCGGAGGAAGGACTGAAGCTTTCTTT.

The rearrangement uses TRBV5-6 and TRBJ2-1, with 15 nucleotides matching TRBD2. Germline V gene lookup returns CDR1 SGHDT and CDR2 YYEEEE. The CDR3 runs 19 residues. Trimming took 0 bases from V and 2 from J; bases not matched to a gene: 6. The CDR3 spells CASSLAPGTSGRPYNEQFF. In DNA form, the CDR3 reads TGTGCCAGCAGCTTGGCCCCCGGGACTAGCGGGAGGCCCTACAATGAGCAGTTCTTC. Full variable domain (rest looked up from reference TRBV5-6 and TRBJ2-1): DAGVTQSPTHLIKTRGQQVTLRCSPKSGHDTVSWYQQALGQGPQFIFQYYEEEERQRGNFPDRFSGHQFPNYSSELNVNALLLGDSALYLCASSLAPGTSGRPYNEQFFGPGTRLTVL.

This chain connects TRBV5-1 to TRBJ1-1; possibly TRBD1 for D (6 bases). This CDR3 contains 13 residues. CDR1 and CDR2 from the germline V gene are SGHRS and YFSETQ. V was pared by 4 bases and J by 1 base, with 8 bases between. CDR3 residues: CASSQGQNTEAFF. Here the CDR3 DNA reads TGCGCCAGCAGCCAGGGACAGAACACTGAAGCTTTCTTT.

The chain combines TRBV4-2 with TRBJ1-4; 9 nucleotides match TRBD1. V shed 4 bases, J shed 5 bases, and the junction held 8 bases outside the gene matches. The CDR3 sequence is 16 residues long. The germline V gene encodes CDR1 LGHNA and CDR2 YNFKEQ. The CDR3 loop reads CASSRTDGTGNEKLFF. The CDR3 nucleotides read TGTGCCAGCAGCCGAACCGACGGGACAGGGAATGAAAAACTGTTTTTT.

This rearrangement joins TRBV6-5 to TRBJ2-7; tentatively, D is TRBD1 (6 bases). Germline V gives CDR1 MNHEY, CDR2 SVGAGI. The CDR3 is made up of 15 amino acids. V lost 6 bases and J 3 bases, leaving 18 bases between the germline ends. In DNA form, the CDR3 reads TGTGCCAGCAGACCCCGGTCGGACAGCTACTACGAGCAGTACTTC. It is translated as CASRPRSDSYYEQYF.

The chain has TRBV6-4 and TRBJ1-1, with TRBD1 identical over 9 bases. V trimming: 6 bases; J trimming: 1 base; junction bases outside the gene matches: 3. This CDR3 spans 14 amino acids. Looked up from germline, CDR1 is MRHNA and CDR2 is SNTAGT. CDR3 DNA sequence: TGTGCCAGCAGCGCACAGGGGGCGAACACTGAAGCTTTCTTT. This translates into CASSAQGANTEAFF.

V is TRBV7-9 and J is TRBJ1-1; D is unclear. Trimming left V 1 base short and J 4 bases short, with 10 bases between. Germline V lookup: CDR1 SEHNR, CDR2 FQNEAQ (reference sequence). There are 14 residues in the CDR3. The CDR3 is CASSLVSGFTEAFF. The CDR3 nucleotides read TGTGCCAGCAGCTTAGTATCGGGGTTCACTGAAGCTTTCTTT.

The chain couples TRBV29-1 to TRBJ1-1, with D possibly matching TRBD1 (6 bases). From germline, CDR1 is SQVTM and CDR2 ANQGSEA. CDR3 length equals 14 residues. The V gene lost 6 bases and the J gene lost 1 base, with 15 bases spanning the gap. The CDR3 sequence is CSVGLQGGNTEAFF. The CDR3 DNA sequence: TGCAGCGTGGGATTACAGGGTGGGAACACTGAAGCTTTCTTT.

The chain uses TRBV15 and TRBJ2-7; 12 bases line up with TRBD2. V was clipped by 6 bases and J by 2 bases; unmatched bases: 8. The CDR3 sequence is 16 residues long. The germline gives CDR1 LNHNV, CDR2 YYDKDF (reference sequence). CDR3 sequence: CATRDGLAGPPYEQYF. The CDR3 bases are TGTGCCACCAGAGACGGACTAGCGGGGCCACCCTACGAGCAGTACTTC.

The sample holds one count of this clone. The chain links TRBV7-8 to TRBJ2-7; tentative D call: TRBD2 (6 bases). V lost 1 base to trimming and J lost 3 bases, with 16 bases between them. In germline, CDR1 is SGHVS, CDR2 FQNEAQ. There are 16 residues in the CDR3. The CDR3 sequence is CASSLVPLAGYYEQYF. The CDR3 bases are TGTGCCAGCAGCTTAGTACCCCTCGCGGGGTACTACGAGCAGTACTTC.

This sequence joins TRBV19 and TRBJ2-1, with D unresolved. This CDR3 comprises 12 residues. Germline V gene sequence: CDR1 LNHDA, CDR2 SQIVND (reference sequence). Trimming removed 3 bases at V and 7 bases at J, with 7 bases between. The DNA for the CDR3 is TGTGCCAGTAGTATGAGTGATAATGAGCAGTTCTTC. Amino acid sequence: CASSMSDNEQFF.

The V call is TRBV24-1, the J call TRBJ2-7, with D possibly TRBD1 on 5 matching bases. Germline V gene data show CDR1 as KGHDR and CDR2 as SFDVKD. V dropped 1 base and J dropped 0 bases, with 12 bases sitting between them. The CDR3 has 16 amino acids. The CDR3: CATSDFQGRSSYEQYF. CDR3 in DNA: TGTGCCACCAGTGATTTTCAGGGCCGGAGCTCCTACGAGCAGTACTTC.

In this sample, this clone turned up a few times. The chain recombines TRBV27 with TRBJ2-1; 12 bases map to TRBD2. CDR1 is MNHEY, CDR2 SMNVEV, per germline (reference sequence). The CDR3 loop spans 14 amino acids. V dropped 7 bases and J dropped 9; count of bases not matched to a gene: 7. The CDR3 spells CASTRTSGKGEQFF. The CDR3 nucleotides read TGTGCCAGCACTCGGACTAGCGGGAAGGGTGAGCAGTTCTTC.

This chain joins TRBV5-1 and TRBJ1-6; 12 bases are a match to TRBD1. The CDR3 is 19 amino acids. V was clipped by 3 bases and J by 8 bases; unmatched bases: 15. Germline loops: CDR1 SGHRS, CDR2 YFSETQ. The CDR3 nucleotides are TGCGCCAGCAGCTCCGGGACAGGGGGCCGGGGGGCCCCTCATTCACCCCTCCACTTT. It yields the protein CASSSGTGGRGAPHSPLHF.

The chain employs TRBV6-5 and TRBJ1-2, with D perhaps matching TRBD1 (5 bases). Germline V gene lookup returns CDR1 MNHEY and CDR2 SVGAGI. Trimming left V 7 bases short and J 8 bases short, with 17 bases between. This CDR3 contains 13 residues. CDR3 sequence reads: CASKAGSRGGYTF. The CDR3 DNA reads as TGTGCCAGCAAGGCGGGGTCTCGGGGGGGCTACACCTTC.

The chain is built from TRBV6-5 and TRBJ1-6, with no clear D. CDR1 MNHEY and CDR2 SVGAGI come from the germline V gene. The CDR3 sequence is 13 residues long. V was clipped by 8 bases and J by 3 bases, with 8 bases between them. CDR3 DNA: TGTGCCAGCCTCGGGAGCTATAATTCACCCCTCCACTTT. Encoded protein: CASLGSYNSPLHF.

This clone was seen a few times. V usage is TRBV6-5 and J usage is TRBJ2-7; 8 bases agree with TRBD2. V gave up 8 bases and J gave up 10 bases; unmatched junction bases: 13. The germline gives CDR1 MNHEY, CDR2 SVGAGI. This CDR3 comprises 13 residues. The CDR3 loop is CASGYPGGAKQYF. CDR3 nucleotide sequence: TGTGCCAGCGGCTACCCGGGGGGGGCGAAACAGTACTTC.

Here the CDR3 reads CASSYSLWTQYF. DNA of the CDR3: TGTGCCAGCAGCTATTCGCTTTGGACGCAGTATTTT. This chain links TRBV28 with TRBJ2-3; no firm D call. There are 12 residues in the CDR3. Deletions cut 6 bases from V and 9 bases from J, with 13 bases between. Germline values: CDR1 MDHEN, CDR2 SYDVKM.